The entry below describes one TCR beta chain. Antigen: not known. Blood sampling took place at baseline, cycle 4 day 1, and cycle 7 day 1. The data originate from a study of OX40 agonist ivuxolimab in advanced cancers. After removal of 2 bases from V and 3 bases from J, the junction contained 9 bases not matched to a gene. Per the germline V gene, CDR1 is SQVTM and CDR2 is ANQGSEA. The CDR3 is 15 amino acids. Assay used: immunoSEQ multiplex PCR; TCRdb lists only in-frame clones, some missing. In the table there are some 77,000 clones, over 75% of which are singletons. Study-wide points: A proportion of nonresponders additionally exhibited low normalized T-cell clonal expansion.

This TCR was recovered from an adult with an advanced solid tumor such as melanoma, head and neck, liver or kidney cancer. The material sequenced was CD4+ or CD8+ T cells sorted from blood, taken in a trial of the OX40 agonist ivuxolimab. J is TRBJ2-7 and V is TRBV29-1, with TRBD1 matching over 8 bases. The DNA of the CDR3 is TGCAGCGTTGAAACCGGGACAGGAATTTACTACGAGCAGTACTTC. Protein: CSVETGTGIYYEQYF.